One sample yielded the 20 T cell receptor beta chains listed below, sequenced in a study of CD8+CD57+ T cells in acquired aplastic anemia. Profiling that covered TCR beta VDJ and CDR3 relied on genomic DNA as its template. TCRdb recomputed calls from the reads with MiXCR, one row per CDR3 protein. The data hold around 400,000 distinct CDR3 sequences, with around 68% observed a single time. The sequencing input was sorted CD4+, CD8+, or CD8+CD57+ T cells (not recorded which) from PBMCs. The source is a human donor in good health, serving as a control.

This chain uses TRBV7-3 with TRBJ1-2, with a possible D match to TRBD1 (5 bases). Germline CDR1 and CDR2: SGHTA and FQGTGA. The length of the CDR3 is 15 residues. V was cut by 7 bases and J by 13 bases, with 28 bases left in between. Here the CDR3 DNA reads TGTGCCAGCACTCTAGGACCGGGGCGTAATGAAGGACTCACCTTC. This codes for CASTLGPGRNEGLTF. The variable domain in full, with the rest retrieved from reference TRBV7-3 and TRBJ1-2, is GAGVSQTPSNKVTEKGKYVELRCDPISGHTALYWYRQSLGQGPEFLIYFQGTGAADDSGLPNDRFFAVRPEGSVSTLKIQRTERGDSAVYLCASTLGPGRNEGLTFGSGTRLTVV.

This clonotype was recorded at least ten times. The chain recombines TRBV5-5 with TRBJ2-3; 8 bases agree with TRBD2. With V trimmed by 4 bases and J by 4 bases, 5 bases remained unmatched. This CDR3 has 14 residues. Germline V gene data show CDR1 as SGHKS and CDR2 as YYEKEE (reference sequence). This chain's CDR3 is CASSPGGAADTQYF. CDR3 nucleotide sequence: TGTGCCAGCAGCCCCGGGGGGGCCGCAGATACGCAGTATTTT.

The chain has TRBV5-1 and TRBJ1-1, with no clear D. With 2 bases removed from V and 3 bases from J, the gap between germline ends came to 14 bases. The CDR3 is 15 residues long. Germline V lookup: CDR1 SGHRS, CDR2 YFSETQ. The DNA of the CDR3 is TGCGCCAGCAGCTTAGCAGCACAGATCCACACTGAAGCTTTCTTT. It yields the protein CASSLAAQIHTEAFF.

This clonotype came up once. Germline is not matched at one junction end, which may reflect a read error. The rearrangement uses TRBV24-1 and TRBJ2-7, with D tentatively TRBD2 (5 bases). The CDR3 is made up of 14 amino acids. The germline gives CDR1 KGHDR, CDR2 SFDVKD. The DNA for the CDR3 is TGTGCCACCAGTGAGCCATCGGGTACGGAGGAGCAGTATTTC. Translated, it gives CATSEPSGTEEQYF.

Turning to this clonotype: One end of the junction is discordant with germline, which a read error may explain. The chain is built from TRBV7-2 and TRBJ1-1; TRBD1 is a possible D gene (5 bases). This CDR3 comprises 15 residues. The germline gives CDR1 SGHTA, CDR2 FQGNSA. The CDR3 DNA follows: TGTGCCAGCAGCTTCTCGGCGGGGGTGCATTTTGAAGCCTTCTTT. It translates to CASSFSAGVHFEAFF.

This chain uses TRBV7-3 with TRBJ1-5; 9 nucleotides line up with TRBD1. Losses at the gene ends were 5 bases for V and 13 bases for J; bases not matched to a gene: 18. This CDR3 is built from 16 residues. Per germline, CDR1 SGHTA and CDR2 FQGTGA. CDR3 protein: CASSPDRGADTQYQHF. CDR3 nucleotide sequence: TGTGCCAGCAGCCCGGACAGGGGCGCAGATACGCAGTATCAGCATTTT.

CDR3 bases: TGTGCCAGCAGCCCCTACTTGAACACTGAAGCTTTCTTTAATGAGCAGTTCTTC. This sequence encodes CASSPYLNTEAFFNEQFF. V is TRBV7-8 and J is TRBJ2-1; no clear D. This CDR3 comprises 18 residues. The V and J ends lost 5 bases and 7 bases respectively, with 27 bases between them. Germline-derived CDR1 and CDR2 are SGHVS and FQNEAQ.

The genes are TRBV19 and TRBJ1-1, with a possible D match to TRBD1 (5 bases). V was shortened by 6 bases and J by 14 bases, with 22 bases between the two germline ends. The CDR3 contains 13 residues. The germline CDR1 and CDR2 sequences are LNHDA and SQIVND (reference sequence). CDR3 DNA: TGTGCCAGTAGAATCTCGGAGGACACCGAGGAGTTCTTT. Encoded protein: CASRISEDTEEFF.

This clonotype was seen repeatedly, ten times or more. The V gene is TRBV20-1, the J gene TRBJ2-7; TRBD1 is a possible D gene (5 bases). Looked up from germline, CDR1 is DFQATT and CDR2 is SNEGSKA (reference sequence). Deletions cut 3 bases from V and 5 bases from J, with 17 bases between. The CDR3 has 14 residues. This chain's CDR3 is CSARGSGYLDEQYF. The CDR3 coding sequence is TGCAGTGCTAGGGGGTCAGGGTATCTCGACGAGCAGTACTTC.

This clonotype was recorded at least ten times. The rearrangement joins TRBV19 to TRBJ1-2; the D gene is possibly TRBD1 (5 bases). The CDR3 sequence is 16 residues long. V was trimmed by 0 bases and J by 0 bases, leaving 11 bases between them. Germline V gives CDR1 LNHDA, CDR2 SQIVND (reference sequence). The CDR3 DNA is TGTGCCAGTAGTATAGATATGGGACTTGCTAACTATGGCTACACCTTC. The encoded protein is CASSIDMGLANYGYTF.

This clonotype was found a few times. V gene TRBV7-2 combines with J gene TRBJ1-2; tentative D call: TRBD1 (6 bases). The CDR3 runs 13 residues. Trimming cost V 5 bases and J 7 bases, with 14 bases left between them. Germline V gene lookup returns CDR1 SGHTA and CDR2 FQGNSA. The CDR3 DNA sequence: TGTGCCAGCAGCGTATACAGGGTCAGTGGCTACACCTTC. It encodes CASSVYRVSGYTF.

This clonotype came up many times. The chain combines TRBV20-1 with TRBJ1-1, with D unresolved. This CDR3 comprises 12 residues. Germline V gives CDR1 DFQATT, CDR2 SNEGSKA (reference sequence). Trimming took off 0 bases at V and 2 bases at J, with 4 bases between the two ends. The CDR3 protein is CSARDYNTEAFF. The CDR3 DNA follows: TGCAGTGCTAGAGATTATAACACTGAAGCTTTCTTT.

Details on this clonotype: An end of the junction does not agree with germline; a read error may underlie this. The V and J genes are TRBV15 and TRBJ2-7; D remains unclear. This CDR3 is 14 amino acids long. Germline V gene data show CDR1 as LNHNV and CDR2 as YYDKDF (reference sequence). CDR3 DNA sequence: TGTGCCACCAGCACTCGACCCGTGGCCTACCAGCAGTACTTC. Amino acid sequence: CATSTRPVAYQQYF.

This clonotype was picked up one time. One junction end does not reproduce the germline sequence, and a read error may be involved. The rearrangement links TRBV5-1 to TRBJ1-1; weak D call: TRBD1 (6 bases). The germline gives CDR1 SGHRS, CDR2 YFSETQ. This CDR3 comprises 11 residues. For the CDR3, the DNA is TGCGCCAGCAGCGATCAATCAGGGGCTTCCTTT. Translated, it gives CASSDQSGASF.

On this clonotype: One end of the junction fails to match germline, which may point to a read error. The gene calls are TRBV12-3 or TRBV12-4 and TRBJ1-6; no definite D call. The CDR3 is made up of 14 amino acids. DNA for the CDR3: TGTGCTAGCAGCTTAGGAGGCTTTAATTCACCCCTCCACTTT. It yields the protein CASSLGGFNSPLHF.

This clonotype was seen ten or more times. V and J are TRBV5-8 and TRBJ2-3, with 7 bases aligning to TRBD1. V shed 4 bases, J shed 3 bases, and the junction held 8 bases outside the gene matches. The CDR3 runs to 15 residues. Germline V gene data show CDR1 as SGHTS and CDR2 as YDEGEE. DNA for the CDR3: TGTGCCAGCAGCAGGGGGCAGGGGCCGACAGATACGCAGTATTTT. It is translated as CASSRGQGPTDTQYF.

With respect to this clonotype: At one end the junction does not follow the germline gene, possibly because of a read error. The chain links TRBV29-1 to TRBJ2-2; D is possibly TRBD2 (6 bases). The CDR3 contains 14 residues. Germline V lookup: CDR1 SQVTM, CDR2 ANQGSEA. The CDR3 sequence: CSVEAGGNTGELFF. The CDR3 nucleotides read TGCAGCGTTGAAGCGGGCGGGAACACTGGGGAGCTGTTTTTT.

V is TRBV20-1 and J is TRBJ1-1; a possible D gene is TRBD1 (5 bases). V was pared by 3 bases and J by 4 bases, with 18 bases between. From germline, CDR1 is DFQATT and CDR2 SNEGSKA (reference sequence). This CDR3 comprises 15 residues. This CDR3 is CSASRGDWGFTEAFF. DNA for the CDR3: TGCAGTGCTAGCCGGGGGGACTGGGGCTTCACTGAAGCTTTCTTT.

The V gene is TRBV5-4, the J gene TRBJ2-1; a weak D match, TRBD1 (5 bases). V lost 6 bases and J 12 bases, leaving 19 bases between the germline ends. The length of the CDR3 is 13 residues. Germline values: CDR1 SGHNT, CDR2 YYREEE (reference sequence). As DNA, the CDR3 is TGTGCCAGCAACTATCAGGGTGGCACCGGGCAGTTCTTC. This encodes CASNYQGGTGQFF.

This rearrangement joins TRBV5-1 to TRBJ2-1; D is unresolved. V lost 3 bases, J lost 12 bases, and 16 bases lay in between. From germline, CDR1 is SGHRS and CDR2 YFSETQ. This CDR3 region has 13 residues. The CDR3 sequence: CASSSVNLHAQFF. CDR3 sequence (DNA): TGCGCCAGCAGCTCGGTTAACCTTCATGCGCAGTTCTTC.